This T cell receptor beta chain emerged from a study of response to subunit inactivated influenza vaccine. Whole-study findings and limits: Authors suggested each seasonal influenza vaccination recruits few new T cells.

CDR1 is LGHNA, CDR2 YSLEER, per germline. V lost 1 base and J lost 8, with 11 bases in between. The CDR3 totals 13 residues. As regards this clonotype: Its specificity is unknown. A much larger clone sits a single nucleotide away, making a read error possible.

TCRdb analysed the RT-PCR reads with MiXCR anew, one entry per CDR3 protein. Of 400,000 to 650,000 distinct CDR3 sequences in the sample, 7.2% were seen once. This clonotype originated in a man between 50 and 75 years old who received an inactivated influenza vaccine. This sequence joins TRBV4-3 and TRBJ2-5; D not certain. The specimen comprised PBMCs from blood, sampled around 25 months after vaccination. CDR3 protein: CASSQATRDTQYF. CDR3 DNA sequence: TGCGCCAGCAGCCAAGCGACGCGAGATACCCAGTACTTC.